Below, 8 T cell receptor beta chains from the same sample are listed, as sequenced in a study of shared clonotypes between healthy human individuals. The data were produced by immunoSEQ multiplex PCR, yet TCRdb's version contains in-frame clones alone and is incomplete. The table has 2 million to 3 million clones, over 85% seen once. Source material: naive CD4+ T cells from PBMCs. The subset: CD45RA+ positively selected. The receptors here all came from a man aged 18 to 35 in good health. Some clones in this sample may be carry-over from other donors' samples.

The rearrangement links TRBV28 to TRBJ2-3; D gene unclear. The CDR3 runs 13 residues. V lost 6 bases and J 6 bases, leaving 13 bases between the germline ends. The germline V gene encodes CDR1 MDHEN and CDR2 SYDVKM. This CDR3 is CASRVTSSDTQYF. The CDR3 DNA is TGTGCCAGCAGAGTAACGAGTAGCGATACGCAGTATTTT.

V and J are TRBV6-5 and TRBJ2-7; D is unresolved. This CDR3 comprises 15 residues. Per germline, CDR1 MNHEY and CDR2 SVGAGI. With 2 bases removed from V and 6 bases from J, the gap between germline ends came to 17 bases. The CDR3 DNA is TGTGCCAGCAGTTACGCTGACTTGTCCCCCATCGAGCAGTACTTC. Its translation: CASSYADLSPIEQYF.

The chain has TRBV5-5 and TRBJ2-3; D call uncertain. The V gene lost 2 bases and the J gene lost 1 base, with 8 bases spanning the gap. Per the germline V gene, CDR1 is SGHKS and CDR2 is YYEKEE (reference sequence). The CDR3 sequence is 14 residues long. CDR3: CASSFSGGTDTQYF. Written as DNA, the CDR3 is TGTGCCAGCAGCTTTTCAGGTGGCACAGATACGCAGTATTTT. Complete variable domain (other parts from reference TRBV5-5 and TRBJ2-3): DAGVTQSPTHLIKTRGQQVTLRCSPISGHKSVSWYQQVLGQGPQFIFQYYEKEERGRGNFPDRFSARQFPNYSSELNVNALLLGDSALYLCASSFSGGTDTQYFGPGTRLTVL.

V usage is TRBV27 and J usage is TRBJ1-4; 7 positions agree with TRBD1. V was clipped by 4 bases and J by 7 bases; unmatched bases: 21. The germline gives CDR1 MNHEY, CDR2 SMNVEV (reference sequence). This CDR3 is 19 amino acids long. DNA of the CDR3: TGTGCCAGCAGTTCAACCCCGACAGGGTTCGGGCCAAAAAGTGAAAAACTGTTTTTT. It encodes CASSSTPTGFGPKSEKLFF.

The gene calls are TRBV28 and TRBJ2-1; D perhaps matches TRBD2 (5 bases). The CDR3 is 13 amino acids. Germline V gene data show CDR1 as MDHEN and CDR2 as SYDVKM. Trimming cost V 6 bases and J 2 bases, with 8 bases left between them. The CDR3 here is CASRDWPYNEQFF. The DNA for the CDR3 is TGTGCCAGCAGGGACTGGCCCTACAATGAGCAGTTCTTC.

V is TRBV6-5 and J is TRBJ2-3, with 8 bases that match TRBD1. The V gene end was trimmed by 8 bases and the J gene end by 3 bases; junction bases not matched to a gene: 7. Germline V gene data show CDR1 as MNHEY and CDR2 as SVGAGI. CDR3 size: 14 residues. CDR3 sequence (DNA): TGTGCCAGCGCAAGACAGGGGTCGACAGATACGCAGTATTTT. The encoded protein is CASARQGSTDTQYF.

The V call is TRBV4-1, the J call TRBJ2-5, with D possibly matching TRBD2 (6 bases). Germline V CDR1 and CDR2: MGHRA, YSYEKL. The ends were cut back, 0 bases at V and 5 bases at J, with 10 bases in the middle. The CDR3 loop spans 14 amino acids. The CDR3 bases are TGCGCCAGCAGCCAAGATATGGGGGGTGAGACCCAGTACTTC. Translating gives CASSQDMGGETQYF.

The genes are TRBV2 and TRBJ1-6; D gene unclear. The CDR3 extends over 14 amino acids. The ends were cut back, 6 bases at V and 7 bases at J, with 13 bases in the middle. CDR1 SNHLY and CDR2 FYNNEI come from the germline V gene. CDR3 bases: TGTGCCAGCAGCTATGTGGTAGGGAATTCACCCCTCCACTTT. Protein product: CASSYVVGNSPLHF. Based on the CDR3 plus reference TRBV2 and TRBJ1-6, the full variable domain is EPEVTQTPSHQVTQMGQEVILRCVPISNHLYFYWYRQILGQKVEFLVSFYNNEISEKSEIFDDQFSVERPDGSNFTLKIRSTKLEDSAMYFCASSYVVGNSPLHFGNGTRLTVT.